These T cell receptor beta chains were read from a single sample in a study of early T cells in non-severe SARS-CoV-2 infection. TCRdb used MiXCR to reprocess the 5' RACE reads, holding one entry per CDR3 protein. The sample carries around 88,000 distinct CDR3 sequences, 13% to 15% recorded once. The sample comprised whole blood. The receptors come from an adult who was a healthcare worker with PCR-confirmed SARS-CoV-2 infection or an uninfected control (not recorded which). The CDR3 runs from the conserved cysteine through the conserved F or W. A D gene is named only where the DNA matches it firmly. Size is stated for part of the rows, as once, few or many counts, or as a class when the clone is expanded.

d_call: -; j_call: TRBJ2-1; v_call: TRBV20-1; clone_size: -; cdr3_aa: CSARPDSRAEQFF; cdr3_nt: TGCAGTGCTAGACCAGACAGTAGGGCTGAGCAGTTCTTC
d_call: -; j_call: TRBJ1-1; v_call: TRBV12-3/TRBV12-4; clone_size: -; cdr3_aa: CASTLGLTGFTEAFF; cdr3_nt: TGTGCCAGCACCCTTGGCCTTACAGGGTTTACTGAAGCTTTCTTT
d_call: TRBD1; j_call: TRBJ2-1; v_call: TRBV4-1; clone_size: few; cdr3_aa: CASSQVDRPSYNEQFF; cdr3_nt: TGCGCCAGCAGCCAAGTGGACAGGCCGTCTTACAATGAGCAGTTCTTC
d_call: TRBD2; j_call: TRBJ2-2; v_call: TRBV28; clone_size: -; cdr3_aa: CASSLSGRDTGELFF; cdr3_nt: TGTGCCAGCAGTTTAAGCGGGAGGGACACCGGGGAGCTGTTTTTT
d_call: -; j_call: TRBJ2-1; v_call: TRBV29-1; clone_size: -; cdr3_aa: CSWGGNNEQFF; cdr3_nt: TGCAGCTGGGGAGGAAACAATGAGCAGTTCTTC
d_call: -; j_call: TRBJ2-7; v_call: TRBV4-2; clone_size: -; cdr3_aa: CASSPLEGGYEQYF; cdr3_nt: TGTGCCAGCAGCCCCTTGGAGGGTGGCTACGAGCAGTACTTC
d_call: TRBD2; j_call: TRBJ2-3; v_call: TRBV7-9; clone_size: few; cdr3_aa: CASSLAASGSTDTQYF; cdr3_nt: TGTGCCAGCAGCTTGGCGGCTAGCGGATCCACAGATACGCAGTATTTT
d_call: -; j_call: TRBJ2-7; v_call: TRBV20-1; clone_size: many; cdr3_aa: CSAREGVSSYEQYF; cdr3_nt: TGCAGTGCTAGAGAAGGTGTCAGCTCCTACGAGCAGTACTTC
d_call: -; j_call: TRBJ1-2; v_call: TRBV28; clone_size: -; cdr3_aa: CASSFGNYGYTF; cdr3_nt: TGTGCCAGCAGTTTCGGTAACTATGGCTACACCTTC
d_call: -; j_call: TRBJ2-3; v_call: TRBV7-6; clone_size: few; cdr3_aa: CASSHRTRASSTDTQYF; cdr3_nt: TGTGCCAGCAGCCACCGGACGAGAGCTTCTAGCACAGATACGCAGTATTTT
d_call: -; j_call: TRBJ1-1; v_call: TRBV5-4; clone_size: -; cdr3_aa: CASSLGGPNTEAFF; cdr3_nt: TGTGCCAGCAGCTTGGGAGGGCCCAACACTGAAGCTTTCTTT
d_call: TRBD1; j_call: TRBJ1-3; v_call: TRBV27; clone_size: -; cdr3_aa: CASGAQGTNTIYF; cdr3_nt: TGTGCCAGCGGGGCACAGGGGACGAACACCATATATTTT
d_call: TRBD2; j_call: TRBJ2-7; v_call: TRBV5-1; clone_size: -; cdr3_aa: CASSLELAGYYEQYF; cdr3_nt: TGCGCCAGCAGCTTGGAACTAGCGGGGTACTACGAGCAGTACTTC
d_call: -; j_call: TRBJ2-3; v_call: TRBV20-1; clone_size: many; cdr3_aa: CSVAGLTADTQYF; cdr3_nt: TGCAGTGTGGCAGGCTTGACGGCAGATACGCAGTATTTT
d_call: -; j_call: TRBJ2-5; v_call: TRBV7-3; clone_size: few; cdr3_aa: CASSFGAARETQYF; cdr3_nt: TGTGCCAGCAGCTTTGGGGCGGCTCGGGAGACCCAGTACTTC
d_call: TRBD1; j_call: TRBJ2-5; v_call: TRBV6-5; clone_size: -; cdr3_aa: CASSSNFRGRGETQYF; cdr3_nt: TGTGCCAGCAGTTCAAATTTCAGGGGGCGCGGAGAGACCCAGTACTTC